These T cell receptor beta chains were read from a single sample in a study of quantifying T cell responses using KT2 cells. TCRdb itself ran the UMI-ligation and nested PCR reads through MiXCR, one entry per CDR3 protein. The sample lists about 33,000 distinct CDR3 sequences; 10% were seen once. Sequenced material: PBMCs spiked with cells of the T cell clone KT2. Receptors were obtained from a human donor. Each CDR3 is given with its conserved first and last residue. A D gene is named only where the DNA matches it firmly. Expanded clones are given a class, and other clones once, few, many or no size at all.

J gene: TRBJ2-1; clone size: NA; D gene: NA; V gene: TRBV15; CDR3 DNA: TGTGCCACCAGCAGAGGGTTAGGGGGGCGCAATCAGGCCAATGAGCAGTTCTTC; CDR3 protein: CATSRGLGGRNQANEQFF
J gene: TRBJ2-3; clone size: NA; D gene: NA; V gene: TRBV20-1; CDR3 DNA: TGCAGTGCTAGGGAGAGGAGGGGAGCCCCTCGGATTAAGTCAGATACGCAGTATTTT; CDR3 protein: CSARERRGAPRIKSDTQYF
J gene: TRBJ2-5; clone size: medium-sized; D gene: NA; V gene: TRBV7-8; CDR3 DNA: TGTGCCAGCAGCTTGGGGAGGACCCAAGAGACCCAGTACTTC; CDR3 protein: CASSLGRTQETQYF
J gene: TRBJ2-3; clone size: many; D gene: NA; V gene: TRBV30; CDR3 DNA: TGTGCCTGGAGTGTGCGGGGTGTATTGGATACGCAGTATTTT; CDR3 protein: CAWSVRGVLDTQYF
J gene: TRBJ1-1; clone size: many; D gene: TRBD1; V gene: TRBV5-6; CDR3 DNA: TGTGCCAGCAGAATATACAGGGGCCCCGAAGCTTTCTTT; CDR3 protein: CASRIYRGPEAFF
J gene: TRBJ2-2; clone size: NA; D gene: NA; V gene: TRBV19; CDR3 DNA: TGTGCCAGTAGAGGACTCACCGGGGAGCTGTTTTTT; CDR3 protein: CASRGLTGELFF
J gene: TRBJ2-1; clone size: many; D gene: TRBD2; V gene: TRBV6-5; CDR3 DNA: TGTGCCAGCAGTACGGGACTAGCGGGAGATGGTGAGCAGTTCTTC; CDR3 protein: CASSTGLAGDGEQFF
J gene: TRBJ2-2; clone size: few; D gene: NA; V gene: TRBV9; CDR3 DNA: TGTGCCAGCAGCGAATCTAGCGCCACCGGGGAGCTGTTTTTT; CDR3 protein: CASSESSATGELFF
J gene: TRBJ1-1; clone size: NA; D gene: NA; V gene: TRBV5-1; CDR3 DNA: TGCGCCAGCAGCTTGGATGGGGCGGGGAACACTGAAGCTTTCTTT; CDR3 protein: CASSLDGAGNTEAFF
J gene: TRBJ1-6; clone size: NA; D gene: TRBD1; V gene: TRBV4-3; CDR3 DNA: TGCGCCAGCAGCGACAGGGGGCGCGGGGGGGCCGCGACCCTCCACTTT; CDR3 protein: CASSDRGRGGAATLHF
J gene: TRBJ2-5; clone size: many; D gene: TRBD2; V gene: TRBV5-1; CDR3 DNA: TGCGCCAGCAGGCAGACTAGCGGGGGGCCTGGGACCCAGTACTTC; CDR3 protein: CASRQTSGGPGTQYF
J gene: TRBJ2-7; clone size: many; D gene: NA; V gene: TRBV29-1; CDR3 DNA: TGCAGCGCCCAGGTGGTCGGCTCCTACGAGCAGTACTTC; CDR3 protein: CSAQVVGSYEQYF
J gene: TRBJ2-1; clone size: NA; D gene: TRBD2; V gene: TRBV20-1; CDR3 DNA: TGCAGTGCTAGCGGGCTAGCGGGGGGGTACCACAATGAGCAGTTCTTC; CDR3 protein: CSASGLAGGYHNEQFF
J gene: TRBJ2-3; clone size: NA; D gene: NA; V gene: TRBV5-6; CDR3 DNA: TGTGCCAGCAGCTGGGGGGGGACAGCAGACACAGATACGCAGTATTTT; CDR3 protein: CASSWGGTADTDTQYF
J gene: TRBJ1-2; clone size: few; D gene: TRBD1; V gene: TRBV11-2; CDR3 DNA: TGTGCCAGCAGTGTAGACAGGGCTTATGGCTACACCTTC; CDR3 protein: CASSVDRAYGYTF
J gene: TRBJ2-2; clone size: few; D gene: TRBD2; V gene: TRBV7-2; CDR3 DNA: TGTGCCAGCAGCTTATTCGCGGGAGGGCCGGGGTTGACCGGGGAGCTGTTTTTT; CDR3 protein: CASSLFAGGPGLTGELFF